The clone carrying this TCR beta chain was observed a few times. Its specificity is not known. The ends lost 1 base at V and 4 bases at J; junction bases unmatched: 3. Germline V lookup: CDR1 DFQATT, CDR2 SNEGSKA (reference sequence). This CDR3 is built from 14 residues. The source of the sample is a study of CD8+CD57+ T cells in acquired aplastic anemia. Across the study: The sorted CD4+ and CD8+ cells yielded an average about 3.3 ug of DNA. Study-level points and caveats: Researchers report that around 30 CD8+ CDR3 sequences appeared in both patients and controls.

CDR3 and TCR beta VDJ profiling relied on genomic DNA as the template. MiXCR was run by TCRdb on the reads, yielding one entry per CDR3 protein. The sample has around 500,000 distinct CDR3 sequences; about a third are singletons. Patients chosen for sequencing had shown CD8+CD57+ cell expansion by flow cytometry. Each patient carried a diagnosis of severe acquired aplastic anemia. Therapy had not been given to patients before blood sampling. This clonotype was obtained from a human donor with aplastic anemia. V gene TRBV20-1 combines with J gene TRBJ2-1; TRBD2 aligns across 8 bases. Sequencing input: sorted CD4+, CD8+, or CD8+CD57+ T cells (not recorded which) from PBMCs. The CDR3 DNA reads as TGCAGTGCTAGAGGTAGCGGGGTGTACAATGAGCAGTTCTTC. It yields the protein CSARGSGVYNEQFF.